This TCR beta chain is drawn from a study of OX40 agonist ivuxolimab in advanced cancers. At the level of the whole study: Ivuxolimab was a fully human IgG2 agonistic monoclonal antibody targeting the costimulatory receptor OX40 (CD134). Intravenous ivuxolimab was administered to patients every 2 weeks at six dose levels: 0.01, 0.1, 0.3, 1.5, 3 and 10 mg/kg. Of the approximately 53 patients in dose escalation, 19 had hepatocellular carcinoma, around 15 had melanoma, 9 had renal cell carcinoma and 9 had head and neck cancer. In the dose-escalation cohort, over 65% of patients were male, and the mean age was roughly 60 years, with a range of roughly 20 to 79. Prior anti-PD-1, anti-PD-L1 or anti-CTLA-4 therapy was permitted, and checkpoint inhibitors had been received by about 44% of dose-escalation patients. Partial responses were achieved by three dose-escalation patients, of whom one had hepatocellular carcinoma and two had cutaneous melanoma. The purpose of peripheral TCRbeta sequencing was to test whether ivuxolimab changed TCR sequence diversity and led to clonal T-cell expansion. The paper describes the monotherapy dose-escalation part (N of about 47 patients) of the phase I trial of ivuxolimab.

Patients with a history of autoimmune disease or receiving systemic immunosuppression were excluded from the trial. In every dose cohort, peripheral blood was drawn for TCR sequencing at baseline, cycle 4 day 1, and cycle 7 day 1. Samples were obtained from an open-label, multicenter, first-in-human phase I dose-escalation trial of ivuxolimab. Adults with locally advanced or metastatic melanoma, renal cell, hepatocellular, or head and neck squamous cell carcinoma were enrolled in the trial. Before TCR sequencing, CD4+ and CD8+ T cells were separately sorted from peripheral blood. In regard to this clone: Its antigen remains undetermined. Nothing much larger sits one base from this clone, and base qualities are not available.

The germline V gene specifies ENHRY as CDR1 and SYGVKD as CDR2. The CDR3 goes from the cysteine to the phenylalanine over 11 residues. The read is trimmed to its CDR3 DNA, 33 bases read in frame from base 1. V ends up 7 bases short and J 4 bases short, with an unmatched junction base count of 0. Genomic DNA was extracted from sorted cells for sequencing of the TCRbeta CDR3 region. TCRbeta CDR3 regions were sequenced using the immunoSEQ Assay. What TCRdb holds here is the immuneACCESS table cut down to in-frame rearrangements. Part of the clones is not present; checked against another copy, under half of the missing clones reflect an unresolved V gene, and the others are unexplained. The sample table contains 72,000 or so clones; only one count was recorded for around 87% of them. The top ten hold 0.2% to 0.3% of the sample. Overall study outcomes, separate from this receptor: Antigen specificity was not determined for the clonally expanded peripheral T cells. After ivuxolimab, more expanded clones were found on average in CD8+ T cells than in CD4+ T cells. Low levels of normalized T-cell clonal expansion were also shown by some nonresponding patients. In the 0.1-3.0 mg/kg groups, partial responders had among the lowest normalized peripheral clonal expansion, particularly in CD8+ T cells. At doses from 0.1 to 3.0 mg/kg, clonal expansion was seen in both CD4+ and CD8+ blood T cells between baseline and week 6.

This receptor was identified in an adult with an advanced solid tumor such as melanoma, head and neck, liver or kidney cancer. The input for sequencing was CD4+ or CD8+ T cells sorted from blood, taken in a trial of the OX40 agonist ivuxolimab. The sequence links TRBV10-3 to TRBJ1-2; 7 of the junction bases match TRBD1. The CDR3 protein is CAITGGYGYTF. The sequenced DNA is TGTGCCATCACAGGGGGCTATGGCTACACCTTC.